Following are 26 T cell receptor beta chains from one sample sequenced in a study of blood T cell repertoires in COVID-19. Measured with immunoSEQ multiplex PCR; TCRdb has only the in-frame clones, and not every one. Seen here are about 220,000 clones, roughly four fifths observed once, and the top ten hold roughly 5.1%. The sample consisted of peripheral blood. The source is an older woman with COVID-19, enrolled during active disease.

J is TRBJ1-5 and V is TRBV7-2; TRBD1 is a possible D gene (6 bases). Trimming cost V 2 bases and J 1 base, with 15 bases left between them. The germline gives CDR1 SGHTA, CDR2 FQGNSA. This CDR3 is built from 17 residues. For the CDR3, the DNA is TGTGCCAGCAGCTTATACTCGGGAGGGGGGAGCAATCAGCCCCAGCATTTT. It specifies CASSLYSGGGSNQPQHF.

This rearrangement joins TRBV11-2 to TRBJ2-5; D not certain. The CDR3 is made up of 12 amino acids. Deletions cut 4 bases from V and 5 bases from J, with 8 bases between. The V gene's germline CDR1 is SGHAT and CDR2 FQNNGV. DNA of the CDR3: TGTGCCAGCAGCTCCCCCCCTGAGACCCAGTACTTC. It encodes CASSSPPETQYF.

V and J are TRBV20-1 and TRBJ2-7, with 8 bases fitting TRBD2. CDR1 is DFQATT, CDR2 SNEGSKA, per germline (reference sequence). Losses at the gene ends were 3 bases for V and 7 bases for J; bases not matched to a gene: 11. This CDR3 region has 14 residues. In DNA form, the CDR3 reads TGCAGTGCTAGTCGAGGGACTAGATCGAGGGAGCAGTACTTC. Protein: CSASRGTRSREQYF.

The chain uses TRBV6-5 and TRBJ1-6; possible D gene TRBD1, 5 bases. The CDR3 consists of 14 residues. CDR1 and CDR2 (germline): MNHEY, SVGAGI. Trimming shortened V by 2 bases and J by 7 bases, and 9 bases separated the two germline ends. The CDR3: CASSYGGFNSPLHF. Here the CDR3 DNA reads TGTGCCAGCAGTTACGGGGGGTTCAATTCACCCCTCCACTTT.

The V and J genes are TRBV5-6 and TRBJ1-4, with D uncertain. This CDR3 region has 14 residues. Trimming stripped 0 bases from V and 4 bases from J, with 7 bases between. Germline CDR1 is SGHDT and CDR2 is YYEEEE. The CDR3 spells CASSLGRSNEKLFF. The CDR3 DNA sequence: TGTGCCAGCAGCTTGGGAAGGAGTAATGAAAAACTGTTTTTT.

This clone was counted a few times. The V gene is TRBV18, the J gene TRBJ2-7, with 8 bases fitting TRBD2. CDR1 KGHSH and CDR2 LQKENI come from the germline V gene. The CDR3 is made up of 14 amino acids. V lost 3 bases to trimming and J lost 3 bases; unmatched junction nucleotides: 4. CDR3 protein: CASSPTSVGYEQYF. In DNA form, the CDR3 reads TGTGCCAGCTCACCGACTAGCGTTGGCTACGAGCAGTACTTC.

This rearrangement joins TRBV5-5 to TRBJ2-3, with a possible D match to TRBD2 (6 bases). Trimming removed 8 bases at V and 4 bases at J, with 14 bases between. The germline V gene has CDR1 SGHKS and CDR2 YYEKEE (reference sequence). This CDR3 is built from 13 residues. The CDR3 DNA is TGTGCCAGTACCGGGGGAGGTGCAGATACGCAGTATTTT. The encoded protein is CASTGGGADTQYF.

The CDR3, as DNA: TGTGCCACCAGTGACTCGGGACACCGCGGGGAGACCCAGTACTTC. Translating it yields CATSDSGHRGETQYF. The chain links TRBV24-1 to TRBJ2-5; TRBD1 is a possible D gene (6 bases). Germline CDR1 KGHDR, CDR2 SFDVKD. This CDR3 is 15 amino acids long. The V end was cut by 4 bases, the J end by 5 bases, with 16 bases between.

The V call is TRBV18, the J call TRBJ1-1, with TRBD1 as a possible D gene (5 bases). The CDR3 covers 15 residues. Germline V gene sequence: CDR1 KGHSH, CDR2 LQKENI. Trimming removed 3 bases from V and 0 bases from J, with 11 bases in between. Here the CDR3 reads CASSPWEGMNTEAFF. The CDR3 coding sequence is TGTGCCAGCTCACCCTGGGAGGGGATGAACACTGAAGCTTTCTTT.

The rearrangement joins TRBV11-3 to TRBJ2-5; weak D call: TRBD2 (6 bases). The CDR3 length is 14 residues. Germline CDR1 SGHNT, CDR2 YENEEA. The V and J ends lost 5 bases and 5 bases respectively, with 15 bases between them. The CDR3 nucleotides are TGTGCCAGCAGCCGACGGCGGGGCAGGGAGACCCAGTACTTC. Translation: CASSRRRGRETQYF.

The rearrangement uses TRBV19 and TRBJ2-7, with 7 bases identical to TRBD1. The germline CDR1 and CDR2 sequences are LNHDA and SQIVND (reference sequence). Unmatched junction bases numbered 7, after V lost 5 bases and J lost 6 bases. This CDR3 has 13 amino acids. CDR3 region: CASSVGTVPEQYF. In DNA form, the CDR3 reads TGTGCCAGTAGTGTTGGGACAGTACCCGAGCAGTACTTC.

This chain uses TRBV5-1 with TRBJ1-2, with 10 bases fitting TRBD1. V lost 0 bases to trimming and J lost 7 bases; unmatched junction nucleotides: 3. The CDR3 is 14 residues long. CDR1 and CDR2 from the germline V gene are SGHRS and YFSETQ. The CDR3 spells CASSLGQGALGYTF. The CDR3 region has the DNA TGCGCCAGCAGCTTGGGACAGGGGGCGCTTGGCTACACCTTC.

The chain carries TRBV30 and TRBJ1-3; 7 nucleotides align to TRBD1. Per the germline V gene, CDR1 is GTSNPN and CDR2 is SVGIG (reference sequence). The CDR3 has 15 amino acids. Trimming at V came to 2 bases and at J to 3 bases, leaving 7 bases not matched to a gene. Here the CDR3 DNA reads TGTGCCTGGAGTAAAATCGACAGGGATGGAAACACCATATATTTT. Translated, it gives CAWSKIDRDGNTIYF.

The CDR3 reads CASSLRSPVGLAFYEQYF. CDR3 nucleotides: TGTGCCAGCAGTTTACGGTCCCCGGTAGGACTAGCGTTCTACGAGCAGTACTTC. The rearrangement uses TRBV7-2 and TRBJ2-7; 9 bases match TRBD2. This CDR3 spans 18 amino acids. Per the germline V gene, CDR1 is SGHTA and CDR2 is FQGNSA. V lost 6 bases to trimming and J lost 3 bases; unmatched junction nucleotides: 18.

This rearrangement joins TRBV18 to TRBJ2-7; TRBD1 aligns across 7 bases. Unmatched junction bases numbered 5, after V lost 1 base and J lost 5 bases. This CDR3 is built from 14 residues. The germline V gene has CDR1 KGHSH and CDR2 LQKENI. The CDR3 here is CASSPQGAGNEQYF. CDR3 bases: TGTGCCAGCTCACCACAGGGGGCTGGAAACGAGCAGTACTTC.

The J gene is TRBJ1-2, the V gene TRBV5-1; a possible D gene is TRBD1 (5 bases). Germline V gene data show CDR1 as SGHRS and CDR2 as YFSETQ. The CDR3 is 11 residues long. V dropped 5 bases and J dropped 4 bases, with 6 bases sitting between them. The CDR3 loop is CASRGVYGYTF. CDR3 DNA: TGCGCCAGCAGAGGGGTCTATGGCTACACCTTC.

The V gene is TRBV30, the J gene TRBJ2-1, with unresolved D. V was clipped by 0 bases and J by 9 bases, with 12 bases between them. Germline-derived CDR1 and CDR2 are GTSNPN and SVGIG (reference sequence). The CDR3 is 13 amino acids. As DNA, the CDR3 is TGTGCCTGGAGTGTGTTAGGTCCAGGTGAGCAGTTCTTC. This encodes CAWSVLGPGEQFF.

The chain joins TRBV21-1 to TRBJ1-1; the table's D gene call, TRBD1, was not cross checked with the DNA. TRBV21-1 is a pseudogene. The CDR3 consists of 15 residues. CDR3 sequence (DNA): TGTGCCAGCAGCAAAGGGGCGACAGGGGGCACTGAAGCTTTCTTT. Amino acid sequence: CASSKGATGGTEAFF.

The J gene is TRBJ1-2, the V gene TRBV3-1 (or the pseudogene TRBV3-2), with 7 positions matching TRBD1. The CDR3 contains 13 residues. V shed 6 bases and J 4 bases; nucleotides not matched to a gene: 5. The V gene's germline CDR1 is LGHDT and CDR2 YNNKEL (reference sequence). CDR3 bases: TGTGCCAGCAGTCCGGACAGGAGCTATGGCTACACCTTC. It codes for CASSPDRSYGYTF.

The chain recombines TRBV7-2 with TRBJ1-4; D unclear. The CDR3 contains 14 residues. Germline V CDR1 and CDR2: SGHTA, FQGNSA. The V end was cut by 5 bases, the J end by 8 bases, with 15 bases between. The CDR3 bases are TGTGCCAGCAGCCCGGGGTTTAACCTCGAAAAACTGTTTTTT. It translates to CASSPGFNLEKLFF. Drawing the rest from reference TRBV7-2 and TRBJ1-4, the complete variable domain is GAGVSQSPSNKVTEKGKDVELRCDPISGHTALYWYRQSLGQGLEFLIYFQGNSAPDKSGLPSDRFSAERTGGSVSTLTIQRTQQEDSAVYLCASSPGFNLEKLFFGSGTQLSVL.

V and J are TRBV20-1 and TRBJ2-3, with 10 bases that match TRBD2. The CDR3 totals 18 residues. V was clipped by 6 bases and J by 2 bases; unmatched bases: 17. Germline CDR1 DFQATT, CDR2 SNEGSKA (reference sequence). CDR3 sequence reads: CSASRRRGSGRATDTQYF. The DNA of the CDR3 is TGCAGTGCCAGTCGTCGACGAGGGAGCGGGAGGGCCACAGATACGCAGTATTTT.

V and J are TRBV5-1 and TRBJ1-1; possible D gene TRBD1, 6 bases. V was trimmed by 4 bases and J by 4 bases, leaving 14 bases between them. The length of the CDR3 is 14 residues. Germline values: CDR1 SGHRS, CDR2 YFSETQ. The CDR3 reads CASSLQGIGTEAFF. The CDR3 coding sequence is TGCGCCAGCAGCCTACAGGGAATCGGCACTGAAGCTTTCTTT.

The gene calls are TRBV19 and TRBJ1-1, with D unresolved. V lost 7 bases and J lost 0, with 9 bases in between. From germline, CDR1 is LNHDA and CDR2 SQIVND (reference sequence). CDR3 size: 13 residues. The CDR3 sequence: CASTRQLNTEAFF. The CDR3 nucleotides are TGTGCCAGTACGCGGCAGCTGAACACTGAAGCTTTCTTT.

This rearrangement joins TRBV14 to TRBJ2-3, with TRBD2 matching 9 bases. Germline V CDR1 and CDR2: SGHDN, FVKESK. The CDR3 runs 13 residues. The J segment lost 0 bases and the V segment lost 10 bases, leaving 2 bases of the junction unmatched. CDR3 in DNA: TGTGCCACGGCGGGAGGGAGCACAGATACGCAGTATTTT. Amino acid sequence: CATAGGSTDTQYF.

V gene TRBV29-1 combines with J gene TRBJ2-3, with D hard to call. V lost 5 bases and J 2 bases, leaving 11 bases between the germline ends. CDR3 length: 13 amino acids. The V gene's germline CDR1 is SQVTM and CDR2 ANQGSEA. This chain's CDR3 is CSVLREFTDTQYF. Here the CDR3 DNA reads TGCAGCGTTCTTCGAGAATTCACAGATACGCAGTATTTT.

The chain has TRBV6-6 and TRBJ2-2, with 10 bases matching TRBD1. Germline CDR1 MNHNY, CDR2 SVGAGI (reference sequence). V lost 5 bases to trimming and J lost 5 bases; unmatched junction nucleotides: 5. The CDR3 is made up of 15 amino acids. As DNA, the CDR3 is TGTGCCAGCAGTAAGGGACAGGGGAGGACCGGGGAGCTGTTTTTT. This sequence encodes CASSKGQGRTGELFF.